The 8 T cell receptor beta chains reported below all come from one sample, sequenced in a study of blood T cell repertoires in COVID-19. Data came from immunoSEQ multiplex PCR; TCRdb stores just in-frame clones and leaves some out. The top ten clones hold under 2% of a sample with around 330,000 clones, around 85% of them seen once. Sequencing used PBMCs or T cells enriched from blood (not recorded which). The receptors come from a woman between 25 and 40 years old who had been exposed to COVID-19.

The V call is TRBV2, the J call TRBJ1-6; D gene ambiguous. The germline V and J ends were trimmed by 7 bases and 6 bases, with 10 bases remaining between them. Per the germline V gene, CDR1 is SNHLY and CDR2 is FYNNEI. The CDR3 length is 13 residues. This chain's CDR3 is CASIDLFNSPLHF. The CDR3 region has the DNA TGTGCCAGCATTGACCTATTTAATTCACCCCTCCACTTT. The entire variable domain, with the rest obtained from reference TRBV2 and TRBJ1-6, is as follows: EPEVTQTPSHQVTQMGQEVILRCVPISNHLYFYWYRQILGQKVEFLVSFYNNEISEKSEIFDDQFSVERPDGSNFTLKIRSTKLEDSAMYFCASIDLFNSPLHFGNGTRLTVT.

This clone was observed once. Being one base from a much bigger clone, this may be a read error. The rearrangement links TRBV2 to TRBJ1-5, with 7 bases aligning to TRBD1. Looked up from germline, CDR1 is SNHLY and CDR2 is FYNNEI. Trimming removed 3 bases from V and 2 bases from J; junction bases left unmatched: 4. The CDR3 is made up of 15 amino acids. The CDR3 loop is CASSDRTGGNQPQHF. CDR3 DNA sequence: TGTGCCAGCAGTGACAGGACAGGAGGCAATCAGCCCCAGCATTTT. Together with reference TRBV2 and TRBJ1-5, the CDR3 gives the full variable domain: EPEVTQTPSHQVTQMGQEVILRCVPISNHLYFYWYRQILGQKVEFLVSFYNNEISEKSEIFDDQFSVERPDGSNFTLKIRSTKLEDSAMYFCASSDRTGGNQPQHFGDGTRLSIL.

The rearrangement joins TRBV19 to TRBJ1-1, with TRBD1 identical over 8 bases. This CDR3 contains 14 residues. Trimming removed 3 bases from V and 3 bases from J; junction bases left unmatched: 3. CDR1 LNHDA and CDR2 SQIVND come from the germline V gene (reference sequence). This CDR3 reads CASSILQGDTEAFF. The CDR3 nucleotides read TGTGCCAGTAGTATTTTACAGGGGGACACTGAAGCTTTCTTT.

This chain joins TRBV9 and TRBJ2-1; TRBD2 might be the D (7 bases). Germline V gives CDR1 SGDLS, CDR2 YYNGEE. This CDR3 is 14 amino acids long. Between the trimmed V and J ends, which lost 0 bases and 13 bases, there was a span of 17 bases. The CDR3 DNA sequence: TGTGCCAGCAGCGTAGCTTTCACGGGGGGCACTCAGTTCTTC. Its translation is CASSVAFTGGTQFF.

This clone has just a few counts. The sample contains more than one DNA sequence encoding this CDR3. V is TRBV27 and J is TRBJ1-1, with 7 bases aligning to TRBD1. The length of the CDR3 is 14 residues. Germline values: CDR1 MNHEY, CDR2 SMNVEV (reference sequence). Unmatched junction bases numbered 2, after V lost 3 bases and J lost 1 base. CDR3 coding DNA: TGTGCCAGCAGTTTCCAGGGGGGGAACACTGAAGCTTTCTTT. Translation: CASSFQGGNTEAFF.

Comments on this clone: The identical CDR3 is also encoded by other nucleotide sequences in the sample. The chain has TRBV19 and TRBJ1-5; D unclear. The germline CDR1 and CDR2 sequences are LNHDA and SQIVND (reference sequence). CDR3 size: 15 residues. Trimming cost V 1 base and J 1 base, with 8 bases left between them. The CDR3 loop reads CASSIVQASNQPQHF. The CDR3 nucleotides read TGTGCCAGTAGTATAGTGCAGGCGAGCAATCAGCCCCAGCATTTT.

The V gene is TRBV4-2, the J gene TRBJ2-1, with D uncertain. CDR1 and CDR2 (germline): LGHNA, YNFKEQ. CDR3 length equals 15 residues. Trimming left V 1 base short and J 0 bases short, with 7 bases between. This CDR3 is CASSQGGISYNEQFF. CDR3 in DNA: TGTGCCAGCAGCCAAGGAGGAATCTCCTACAATGAGCAGTTCTTC.

This chain uses TRBV19 with TRBJ2-7; weak D call: TRBD1 (5 bases). V lost 3 bases and J lost 7, with 19 bases in between. Germline V gene sequence: CDR1 LNHDA, CDR2 SQIVND (reference sequence). This CDR3 is built from 15 residues. The CDR3 is CASSIGGAVPREQYF. CDR3 DNA sequence: TGTGCCAGTAGTATTGGTGGGGCAGTACCGCGAGAGCAGTACTTC. Using reference TRBV19 and TRBJ2-7 for the parts outside the CDR3, the full variable domain is DGGITQSPKYLFRKEGQNVTLSCEQNLNHDAMYWYRQDPGQGLRLIYYSQIVNDFQKGDIAEGYSVSREKKESFPLTVTSAQKNPTAFYLCASSIGGAVPREQYFGPGTRLTVT.